This T cell receptor beta chain is drawn from a study of T cells in Graves' hyperthyroidism and ophthalmopathy. Findings and limits, study-wide: Peripheral blood also featured most of the thyroid clonotypes expanded above 0.001.

Hyperthyroidism in the patients, aged 18 to 65, was newly diagnosed and under 2 months in duration. Amplification yielded TCR beta CDR3 regions, with RNA transcripts as the source. A first-round RT-PCR of the TCR CDR3 used the HTBI primer set. TCRdb passed the multiplex PCR reads through MiXCR, listing each CDR3 protein once. The repertoire has 250,000 or so distinct CDR3 sequences, about 16% of them found once; the top ten carry around 30%. Trimming took off 5 bases at V and 1 base at J, with 11 bases between the two ends. This CDR3 region has 14 residues. Germline loops: CDR1 LNHNV, CDR2 YYDKDF (reference sequence). This clonotype was detected ten times or more. Its antigen remains unidentified.

J is TRBJ2-5 and V is TRBV15; unclear D gene. The sequence came from a woman in her fifties or sixties with Graves' hyperthyroidism that later progressed to Graves' ophthalmopathy. The sequenced material came from blood. CDR3 sequence: CATSGTDFQETQYF. The CDR3 coding sequence is TGTGCCACCAGCGGAACAGATTTCCAAGAGACCCAGTACTTC. The full variable domain, with the rest looked up from reference TRBV15 and TRBJ2-5, is DAMVIQNPRYQVTQFGKPVTLSCSQTLNHNVMYWYQQKSSQAPKLLFHYYDKDFNNEADTPDNFQSRRPNTSFCFLDIRSPGLGDTAMYLCATSGTDFQETQYFGPGTRLLVL.